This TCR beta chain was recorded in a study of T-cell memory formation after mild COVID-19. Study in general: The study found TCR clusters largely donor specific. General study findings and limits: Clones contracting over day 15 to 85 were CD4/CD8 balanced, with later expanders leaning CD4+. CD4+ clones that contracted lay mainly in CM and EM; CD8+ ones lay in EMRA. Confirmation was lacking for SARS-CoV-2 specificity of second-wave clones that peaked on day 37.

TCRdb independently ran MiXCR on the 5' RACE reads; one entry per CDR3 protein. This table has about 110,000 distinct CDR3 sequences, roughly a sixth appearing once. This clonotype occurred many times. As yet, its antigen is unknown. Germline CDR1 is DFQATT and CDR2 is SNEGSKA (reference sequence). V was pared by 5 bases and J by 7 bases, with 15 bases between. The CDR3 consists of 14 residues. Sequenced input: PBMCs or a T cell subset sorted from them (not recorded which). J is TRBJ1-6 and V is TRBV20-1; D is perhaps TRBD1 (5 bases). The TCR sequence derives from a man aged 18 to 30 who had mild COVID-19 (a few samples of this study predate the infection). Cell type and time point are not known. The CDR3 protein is CSARGTPGNSPLHF. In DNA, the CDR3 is TGCAGTGCTCGAGGGACCCCCGGGAATTCACCCCTCCACTTT.